This TCR beta chain emerged from a study of cytomegalovirus exposure and HLA in healthy donors. Primers: 60 Vbeta forward and 13 Jbeta reverse. In the original analysis: An analysis performed later counted about 80 million unique TCR beta chains (around 10 million of them shared). Measured with immunoSEQ multiplex PCR; TCRdb has only the in-frame clones, and not every one. The D gene and trimming were derived from the DNA, and the V and J assignments and clone size from that table. The repertoire holds about 210,000 clones, with more than 80% as singletons. A note on this clone: Its antigen is not known.

Trimming stripped 7 bases from V and 6 bases from J, with 19 bases between. The length of the CDR3 is 14 residues. In germline, CDR1 is MDHEN, CDR2 SYDVKM. Healthy people donating bone marrow made up the donors. General study results and limits: It was reported in a later analysis that an Asian-associated ancestry cluster showed fewer N-insertions than the 666-donor mean. Accounts indicate the classifier identified cytomegalovirus status with strong specificity and sensitivity.

Sequencing was performed on PBMCs. The receptor was isolated from a man younger than 45 in good health and CMV-seronegative. V and J are TRBV28 and TRBJ2-7, with TRBD1 as a possible D gene (5 bases). CDR3 in DNA: TGTGCCAGCATTGCAGGTTCGACAGCTGGCGAGCAGTACTTC. This codes for CASIAGSTAGEQYF.